This record looks at one T cell receptor beta chain sequence and its context. These data are taken from a study of T cell changes during pregnancy in multiple sclerosis. Sequenced by immunoSEQ multiplex PCR; TCRdb stores in-frame clones only, minus some. This table holds tens of thousands of clones, roughly 93% found once. J was trimmed by 1 base and V by 0 bases; bases with no gene match: 6. The germline CDR1 and CDR2 sequences are SGDLS and YYNGEE. The CDR3 spans 17 residues. Sequencing used peripheral blood, obtained in the second trimester of pregnancy. The sequence derives from a female donor with multiple sclerosis, enrolled in a pregnancy study. The V gene is TRBV9, the J gene TRBJ2-2; 7 positions match TRBD2. The CDR3 protein is CASSVARLALNTGELFF. In nucleotides, the CDR3 is TGTGCCAGCAGCGTAGCGAGACTAGCCCTGAACACCGGGGAGCTGTTTTTT.